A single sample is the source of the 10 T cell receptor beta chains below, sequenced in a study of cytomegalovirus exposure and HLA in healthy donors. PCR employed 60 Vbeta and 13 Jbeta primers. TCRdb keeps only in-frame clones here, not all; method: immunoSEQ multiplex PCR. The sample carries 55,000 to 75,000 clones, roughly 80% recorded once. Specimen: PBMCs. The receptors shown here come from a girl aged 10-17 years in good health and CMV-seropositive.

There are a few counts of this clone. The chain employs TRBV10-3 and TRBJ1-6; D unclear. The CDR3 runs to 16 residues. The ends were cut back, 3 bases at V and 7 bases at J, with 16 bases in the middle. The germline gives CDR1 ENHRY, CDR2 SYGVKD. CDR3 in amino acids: CAISEYLRGENSPLHF. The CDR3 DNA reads TGTGCCATCAGTGAATACCTTCGCGGGGAGAATTCACCCCTCCACTTT.

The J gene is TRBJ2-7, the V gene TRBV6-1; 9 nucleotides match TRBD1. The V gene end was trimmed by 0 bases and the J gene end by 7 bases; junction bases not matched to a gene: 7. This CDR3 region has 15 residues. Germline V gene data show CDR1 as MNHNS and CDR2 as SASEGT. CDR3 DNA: TGTGCCAGCAGTGAAGCGGGGACAGGGACGGGGGAGCAGTACTTC. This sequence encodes CASSEAGTGTGEQYF.

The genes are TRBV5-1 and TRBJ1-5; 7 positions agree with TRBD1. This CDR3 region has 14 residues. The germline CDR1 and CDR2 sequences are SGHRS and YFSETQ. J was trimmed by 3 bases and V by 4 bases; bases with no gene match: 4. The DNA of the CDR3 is TGCGCCAGCAGCCACGGGACAGACAATCAGCCCCAGCATTTT. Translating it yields CASSHGTDNQPQHF.

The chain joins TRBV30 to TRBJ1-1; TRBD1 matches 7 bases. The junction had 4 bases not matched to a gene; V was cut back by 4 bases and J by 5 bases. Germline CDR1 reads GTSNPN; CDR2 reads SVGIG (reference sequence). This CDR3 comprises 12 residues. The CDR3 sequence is CAWKQGWTEAFF. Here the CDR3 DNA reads TGTGCCTGGAAACAGGGGTGGACTGAAGCTTTCTTT.

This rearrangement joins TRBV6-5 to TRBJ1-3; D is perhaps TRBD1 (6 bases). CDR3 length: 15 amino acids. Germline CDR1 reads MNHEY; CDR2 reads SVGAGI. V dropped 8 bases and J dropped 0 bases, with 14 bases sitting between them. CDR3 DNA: TGTGCCAGCTGTGGACAGTCTTTCTCTGGAAACACCATATATTTT. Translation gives CASCGQSFSGNTIYF.

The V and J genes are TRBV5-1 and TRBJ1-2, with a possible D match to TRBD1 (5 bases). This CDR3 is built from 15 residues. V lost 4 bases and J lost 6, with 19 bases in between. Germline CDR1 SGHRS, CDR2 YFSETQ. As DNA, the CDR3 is TGCGCCAGCAGCGTTGACAGTGAAACTACGGATGGCTACACCTTC. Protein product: CASSVDSETTDGYTF.

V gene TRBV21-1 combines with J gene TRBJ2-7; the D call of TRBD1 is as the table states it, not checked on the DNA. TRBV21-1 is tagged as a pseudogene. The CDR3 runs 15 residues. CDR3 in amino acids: CASTPRDRGSYEQYF. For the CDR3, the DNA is TGTGCCAGCACCCCCCGGGACAGAGGCTCCTACGAGCAGTACTTC.

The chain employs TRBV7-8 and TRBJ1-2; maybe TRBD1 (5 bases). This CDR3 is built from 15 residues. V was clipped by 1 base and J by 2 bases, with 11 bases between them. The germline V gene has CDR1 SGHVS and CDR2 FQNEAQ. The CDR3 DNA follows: TGTGCCAGCAGCTTAGTTCGGCAGGGAAACTATGGCTACACCTTC. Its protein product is CASSLVRQGNYGYTF. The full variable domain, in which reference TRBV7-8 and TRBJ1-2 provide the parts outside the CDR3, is GAGVSQSPRYKVAKRGQDVALRCDPISGHVSLFWYQQALGQGPEFLTYFQNEAQLDKSGLPSDRFFAERPEGSVSTLKIQRTQQEDSAVYLCASSLVRQGNYGYTFGSGTRLTVV.

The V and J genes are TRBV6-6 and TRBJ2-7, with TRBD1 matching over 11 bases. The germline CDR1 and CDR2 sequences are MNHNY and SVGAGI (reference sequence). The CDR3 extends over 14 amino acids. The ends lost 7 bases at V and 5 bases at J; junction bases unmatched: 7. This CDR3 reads CASIAWDRGNEQYF. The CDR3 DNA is TGTGCCAGCATCGCCTGGGACAGGGGGAACGAGCAGTACTTC.

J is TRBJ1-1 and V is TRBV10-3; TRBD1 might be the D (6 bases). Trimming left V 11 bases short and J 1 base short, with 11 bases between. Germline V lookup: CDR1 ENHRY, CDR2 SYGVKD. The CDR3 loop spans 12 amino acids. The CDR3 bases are TGTGCCGCCGAGGGGGAGAACACTGAAGCTTTCTTT. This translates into CAAEGENTEAFF.